This T cell receptor (beta chain) originates from a study of monozygotic twins with inflammatory bowel disease. The study, taken as a whole, reports: IBD patients shared fewer clonotypes with other individuals than healthy twins, especially patients with disease activity signs. Concordant and discordant twins showed no difference in repertoire similarity, possibly from limited power.

No T cells were sorted before total RNA was taken from whole blood. Concerning this clonotype itself: Antigen: not known.

Two nested PCRs, roughly 16 and 10 cycles, amplified TCRalpha and TCRbeta cDNA. For each CDR3 protein, TCRdb gives one entry from its re-call of the 5' RACE reads, without DNA. The sample includes nearly 450,000 distinct CDR3 sequences. The specimen was blood. The TCR was taken from a human donor with ulcerative colitis or Crohn's disease, or a healthy co-twin of an affected twin (not recorded which).

This chain's CDR3 is CASRIAPYGYTF. The chain recombines TRBV5-6 with TRBJ1-2. The CDR3 has 12 amino acids. Germline CDR1 SGHDT, CDR2 YYEEEE. The whole variable domain, remainder taken from reference TRBV5-6 and TRBJ1-2, is DAGVTQSPTHLIKTRGQQVTLRCSPKSGHDTVSWYQQALGQGPQFIFQYYEEEERQRGNFPDRFSGHQFPNYSSELNVNALLLGDSALYLCASRIAPYGYTFGSGTRLTVV.